A single sample gave rise to the 8 T cell receptor beta chains below, sequenced in a study of identical twins. TCRdb itself ran the 5' RACE reads through MiXCR, one entry per CDR3 protein. Of 200,000 to 250,000 distinct CDR3 sequences listed, approximately 10% are singletons. The sequenced sample consisted of memory T cells sorted from blood. The origin of the receptors is a man in his fifties in good health.

In its sample, this clonotype was seen many times. The V call is TRBV12-5, the J call TRBJ2-3, with 7 bases identical to TRBD2. Germline CDR1 and CDR2: LGHNT and FRNRAP. Trimming took 4 bases from V and 2 from J; bases not matched to a gene: 6. This CDR3 is built from 15 residues. The CDR3 spells CASGWTSSNTDTQYF. CDR3 DNA sequence: TGTGCTAGTGGTTGGACTAGTTCTAACACAGATACGCAGTATTTT.

The V and J genes are TRBV3-1 and TRBJ2-2, with 8 bases that match TRBD1. Germline V gives CDR1 LGHDT, CDR2 YNNKEL (reference sequence). CDR3 length: 16 residues. V dropped 4 bases and J dropped 2; count of bases not matched to a gene: 6. For the CDR3, the DNA is TGTGCCAGCAGCCCCTGGACAGGGATAAACACCGGGGAGCTGTTTTTT. Its translation: CASSPWTGINTGELFF.

This chain joins TRBV5-1 and TRBJ1-4, with TRBD1 identical over 8 bases. The CDR3 is 14 residues long. The germline V gene has CDR1 SGHRS and CDR2 YFSETQ. With 4 bases clipped from V and 7 bases from J, the junction kept 6 bases outside the gene matches. Written as DNA, the CDR3 is TGCGCCAGCAGCGTCCGGGACAGGAGTGAAAAACTGTTTTTT. It translates to CASSVRDRSEKLFF. Combining the CDR3 with reference TRBV5-1 and TRBJ1-4 gives the whole variable domain KAGVTQTPRYLIKTRGQQVTLSCSPISGHRSVSWYQQTPGQGLQFLFEYFSETQRNKGNFPGRFSGRQFSNSRSEMNVSTLELGDSALYLCASSVRDRSEKLFFGSGTQLSVL.

V is TRBV28 and J is TRBJ1-2; D remains unclear. CDR1 and CDR2 from the germline V gene are MDHEN and SYDVKM. V was pared by 5 bases and J by 6 bases, with 19 bases between. The length of the CDR3 is 15 residues. CDR3 sequence (DNA): TGTGCCAGCAGTAACACGGGCGGGCTACCAAATGGCTACACCTTC. This encodes CASSNTGGLPNGYTF.

The J gene is TRBJ2-7, the V gene TRBV10-3; 8 nucleotides line up with TRBD1. The CDR3 totals 14 residues. Germline V gives CDR1 ENHRY, CDR2 SYGVKD. J was trimmed by 0 bases and V by 6 bases; bases with no gene match: 4. The CDR3 sequence is CAIRQGDRSYEQYF. CDR3 DNA: TGTGCCATCAGACAGGGGGATCGCTCCTACGAGCAGTACTTC.

The chain is built from TRBV10-3 and TRBJ2-3; weak D call: TRBD2 (7 bases). The CDR3 runs 17 residues. Per germline, CDR1 ENHRY and CDR2 SYGVKD. Trimming removed 6 bases from V and 4 bases from J, with 23 bases in between. CDR3 amino acids: CAISAGGREATADTQYF. The CDR3 coding sequence is TGTGCCATCAGCGCTGGGGGCCGGGAGGCCACGGCAGATACGCAGTATTTT.

The V gene is TRBV2, the J gene TRBJ2-7; a weak D match, TRBD2 (6 bases). In germline, CDR1 is SNHLY, CDR2 FYNNEI. The length of the CDR3 is 15 residues. The V end lost 1 base, the J end lost 2 bases, and 12 bases lay between the germline ends. The CDR3 nucleotides read TGTGCCAGCAGTGAAGTCGGGCGGGGCGCCTACGAGCAGTACTTC. As protein: CASSEVGRGAYEQYF. The whole variable domain, remainder taken from reference TRBV2 and TRBJ2-7, is EPEVTQTPSHQVTQMGQEVILRCVPISNHLYFYWYRQILGQKVEFLVSFYNNEISEKSEIFDDQFSVERPDGSNFTLKIRSTKLEDSAMYFCASSEVGRGAYEQYFGPGTRLTVT.

This clonotype was found a few times. The chain recombines TRBV20-1 with TRBJ2-1; D remains unclear. Trimming took off 3 bases at V and 3 bases at J, with 12 bases between the two ends. In germline, CDR1 is DFQATT, CDR2 SNEGSKA (reference sequence). The CDR3 sequence is 14 residues long. CDR3 sequence: CSARGSTHYNEQFF. CDR3 in DNA: TGCAGTGCTAGGGGGTCGACTCACTACAATGAGCAGTTCTTC.